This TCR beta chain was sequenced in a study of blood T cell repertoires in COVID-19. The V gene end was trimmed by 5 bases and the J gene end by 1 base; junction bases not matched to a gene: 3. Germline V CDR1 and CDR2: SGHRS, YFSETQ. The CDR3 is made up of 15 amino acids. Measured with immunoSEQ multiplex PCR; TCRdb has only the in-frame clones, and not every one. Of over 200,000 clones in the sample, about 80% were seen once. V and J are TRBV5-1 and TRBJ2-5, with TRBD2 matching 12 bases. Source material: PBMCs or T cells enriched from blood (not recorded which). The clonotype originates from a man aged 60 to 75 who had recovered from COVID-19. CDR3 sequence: CASRPLAGGQETQYF. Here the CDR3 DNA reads TGCGCCAGCAGACCACTAGCGGGGGGCCAAGAGACCCAGTACTTC.